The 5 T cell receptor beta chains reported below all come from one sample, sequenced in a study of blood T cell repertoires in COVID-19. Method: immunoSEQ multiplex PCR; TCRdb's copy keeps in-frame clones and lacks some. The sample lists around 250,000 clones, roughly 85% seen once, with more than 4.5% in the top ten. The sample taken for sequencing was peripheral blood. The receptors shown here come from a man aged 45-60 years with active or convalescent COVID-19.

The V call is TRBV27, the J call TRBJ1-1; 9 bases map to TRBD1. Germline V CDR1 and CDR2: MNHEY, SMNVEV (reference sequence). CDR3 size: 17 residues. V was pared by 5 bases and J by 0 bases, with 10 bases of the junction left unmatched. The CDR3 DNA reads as TGTGCCAGCAGTCAAACTCACAGGGGGCCGGTGAACACTGAAGCTTTCTTT. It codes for CASSQTHRGPVNTEAFF.

CDR3 nucleotide sequence: TGTGCCAGCAGCGTAGGGCAGGGTGTCGTCTACGAGCAGTACTTC. This gives the protein CASSVGQGVVYEQYF. The chain has TRBV9 and TRBJ2-7; the D gene is possibly TRBD1 (5 bases). The V gene lost 0 bases and the J gene lost 3 bases, with 13 bases spanning the gap. The germline V gene has CDR1 SGDLS and CDR2 YYNGEE. The CDR3 totals 15 residues.

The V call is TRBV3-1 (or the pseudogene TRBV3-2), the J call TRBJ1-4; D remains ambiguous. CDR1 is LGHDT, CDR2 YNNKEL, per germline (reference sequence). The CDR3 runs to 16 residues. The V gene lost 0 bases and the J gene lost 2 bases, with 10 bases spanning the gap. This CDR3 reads CASSQDSRRTNEKLFF. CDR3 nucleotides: TGTGCCAGCAGCCAAGATAGTCGGCGGACTAATGAAAAACTGTTTTTT.

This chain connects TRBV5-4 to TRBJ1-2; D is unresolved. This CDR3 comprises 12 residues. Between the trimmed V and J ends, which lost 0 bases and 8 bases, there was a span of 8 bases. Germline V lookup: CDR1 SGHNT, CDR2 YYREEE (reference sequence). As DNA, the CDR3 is TGTGCCAGCAGCTTGGACAGTAGGGGCTACACCTTC. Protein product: CASSLDSRGYTF.

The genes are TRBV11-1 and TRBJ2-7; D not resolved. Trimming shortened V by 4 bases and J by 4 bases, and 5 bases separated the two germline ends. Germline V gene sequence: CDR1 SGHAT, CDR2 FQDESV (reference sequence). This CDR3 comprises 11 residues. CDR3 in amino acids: CASSSLYEQYF. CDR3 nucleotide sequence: TGTGCCAGCAGCTCCTTATACGAGCAGTACTTC.